This T cell receptor beta chain comes out of a study of blood T cell repertoires in COVID-19. The J segment lost 5 bases and the V segment lost 4 bases, leaving 8 bases of the junction unmatched. CDR3 length: 15 amino acids. The germline V gene has CDR1 GTSNPN and CDR2 SVGIG (reference sequence). Individuals drawn from under 30 US areas were about 18 to 95 years old. Profiling relied on immunoSEQ multiplex PCR, and the TCRdb table lists in-frame clones only, not all of them. The sample lists about 260,000 clones; more than 70% were seen once. The sequencing sample was made of PBMCs or T cells enriched from blood (not recorded which). This sequence originates from a woman aged 50 to 60 who had recovered from COVID-19. V is TRBV30 and J is TRBJ1-5, with 10 bases aligning to TRBD1. CDR3 in amino acids: CAWNLGQGPHQPQHF. As DNA, the CDR3 is TGTGCCTGGAATTTGGGACAGGGGCCCCATCAGCCCCAGCATTTT.